This T cell receptor (beta chain) was found in a study of T-cell memory formation after mild COVID-19. Study outcomes and limitations: Contracting clones, day 15 to 85, had balanced CD4/CD8, and later expanders favored CD4+. Shrinking CD4+ clones resided mostly in CM and EM, and CD8+ ones in EMRA.

This CDR3 is built from 15 residues. V lost 8 bases to trimming and J lost 1 base, with 20 bases between them. The germline V gene has CDR1 SQVTM and CDR2 ANQGSEA. Constant-segment primers and 5'RACE yielded cDNA libraries for TCR alpha and TCR beta, each carrying sample barcodes and UMIs. One entry per CDR3 protein results from TCRdb running MiXCR on the 5' RACE reads. The repertoire holds about 400,000 distinct CDR3 sequences, roughly 26% seen once, with around 9% in the top ten. Details on this clonotype: Antigen: not known.

The sample taken for sequencing was PBMCs or a T cell subset sorted from them (not recorded which). This chain joins TRBV29-1 and TRBJ1-1, with D possibly being TRBD1 (5 bases). This TCR came from an adult woman who had mild COVID-19 (a few samples of this study predate the infection). Cell type and time point are not known. The CDR3 bases are TGCAGCTTCATAAGGGCCGGGACCCCGAACACTGAAGCTTTCTTT. Encoded protein: CSFIRAGTPNTEAFF.